This T cell receptor (beta chain) appears in the sequencing data of a study of molecular identifiers for immune sequencing clone quantification. V gave up 0 bases and J gave up 5 bases; unmatched junction bases: 3. The CDR3 totals 14 residues. The germline gives CDR1 PRHDT, CDR2 FYEKMQ (reference sequence). Study observations and caveats: Molecules of identical TCR sharing a barcode could underestimate highly expanded clone sizes.

This clonotype was picked up many times. Its antigen is undetermined. CD8+CD4-CCR7+CD45RA+ sorting gave the naive CD8 T cells. TCRdb redid the calling of the PCR reads with MiXCR, one entry per CDR3 protein. This sample has around 320,000 distinct CDR3 sequences, with about a quarter found just once. Input material: naive CD8+ T cells from blood, with Jurkat cell RNA spiked in. Sample subset: FACS-sorted CD8+CD4-CCR7+CD45RA+ naive T cells. The V gene is TRBV13, the J gene TRBJ2-7, with 8 bases fitting TRBD2. This sequence was found in a human donor in good health. Some libraries in this study had Jurkat cell RNA spiked in. The CDR3 sequence is CASSLGAGGDEQYF. The DNA of the CDR3 is TGTGCCAGCAGCTTAGGGGCGGGGGGCGACGAGCAGTACTTC.